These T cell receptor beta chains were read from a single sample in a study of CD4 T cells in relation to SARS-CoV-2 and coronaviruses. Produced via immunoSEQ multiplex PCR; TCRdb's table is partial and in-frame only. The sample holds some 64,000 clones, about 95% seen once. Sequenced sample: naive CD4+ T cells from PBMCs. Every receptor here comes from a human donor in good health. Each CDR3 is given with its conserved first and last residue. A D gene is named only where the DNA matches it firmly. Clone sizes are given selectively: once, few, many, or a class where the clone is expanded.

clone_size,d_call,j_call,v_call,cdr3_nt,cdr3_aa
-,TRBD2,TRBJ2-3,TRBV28,TGTGCCAGCAGGAACCTCGGGACTAGCGGGATCACAGATACGCAGTATTTT,CASRNLGTSGITDTQYF
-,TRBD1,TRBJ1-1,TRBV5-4,TGTGCCAGCAGCAAAAGAGAGACAGGGACCAAAGAAGCTTTCTTT,CASSKRETGTKEAFF
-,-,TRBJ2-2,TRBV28,TGTGCCAGCAGCCTCGGATTACCCACCGGGGAGCTGTTTTTT,CASSLGLPTGELFF
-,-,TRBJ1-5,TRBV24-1,TGTGCCACCAGCGATAGCAATCAGCCCCAGCATTTT,CATSDSNQPQHF
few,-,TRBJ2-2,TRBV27,TGTGCCAGCAGACAGACAGGAGATAGCACCGGGGAGCTGTTTTTT,CASRQTGDSTGELFF
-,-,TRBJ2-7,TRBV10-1,TGCGCCAGCAGTGAGGCAGGCTCCCTCTACGAGCAGTACTTC,CASSEAGSLYEQYF
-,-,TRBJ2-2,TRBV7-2,TGTGCCAGCAGCCAACCTCCCCCGCGGGCCAACACCGGGGAGCTGTTTTTT,CASSQPPPRANTGELFF
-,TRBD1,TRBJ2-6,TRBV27,TGTGCCAGCAGTGTGACAGGGGGCTCTGGGGCCAACGTCCTGACTTTC,CASSVTGGSGANVLTF
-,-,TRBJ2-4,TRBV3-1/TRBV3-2,TGTGCCAGCAGCCCGTTCCCAGGGTCAGACATTCAGTACTTC,CASSPFPGSDIQYF
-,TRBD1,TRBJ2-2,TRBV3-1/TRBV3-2,TGTGCCAGCAGCCAGACAGGGCCGGCGAACACCGGGGAGCTGTTTTTT,CASSQTGPANTGELFF
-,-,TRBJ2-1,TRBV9,TGTGCCAGCAGCGTAGGAGGGTCGGGTGAGCAGTTCTTC,CASSVGGSGEQFF
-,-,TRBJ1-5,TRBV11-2,TGTGCCAGCAGCAGGCAGAGAAGCAATCAGCCCCAGCATTTT,CASSRQRSNQPQHF
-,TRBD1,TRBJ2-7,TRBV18,TGTGCCAGCTCACCACCGGGACAGGGGGTATACGAGCAGTACTTC,CASSPPGQGVYEQYF
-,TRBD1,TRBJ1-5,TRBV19,TGTGCCAGTAGTGGCCCTCCCGGGACAGGGAGAAATAGCAATCAGCCCCAGCATTTT,CASSGPPGTGRNSNQPQHF
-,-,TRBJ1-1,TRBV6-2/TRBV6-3,TGTGCCAGCAGTTACCGCCGGGGCACTGAAGCTTTCTTT,CASSYRRGTEAFF
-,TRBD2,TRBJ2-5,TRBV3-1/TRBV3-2,TGTGCCAGCAGCCAAGTGATGGGGACTAGCGAAAAAGAGACCCAGTACTTC,CASSQVMGTSEKETQYF
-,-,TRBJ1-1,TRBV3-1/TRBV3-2,TGTGCCAGCAGCCAAGCCCGACAGTACACTGAAGCTTTCTTT,CASSQARQYTEAFF
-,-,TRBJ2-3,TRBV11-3,TGTGCCAGCAGCTTAGGATCTATGGGGGCGGATACGCAGTATTTT,CASSLGSMGADTQYF
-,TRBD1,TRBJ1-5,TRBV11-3,TGTGCCAGCAGCTCGTTCGACAGGGCAGAAAGCAATCAGCCCCAGCATTTT,CASSSFDRAESNQPQHF
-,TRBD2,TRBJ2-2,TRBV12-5,TGTGCTAGTGGTTTGGGGTTGGGGACTAGCGGCGCGAACACCGGGGAGCTGTTTTTT,CASGLGLGTSGANTGELFF
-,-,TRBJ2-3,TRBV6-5,TGTGCCAGCAGTATGGGCCCCACTTATACGCAGTATTTT,CASSMGPTYTQYF
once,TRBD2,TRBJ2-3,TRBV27,TGTGCCAGCAGTTCAAGCGGGATAAGGACAGATACGCAGTATTTT,CASSSSGIRTDTQYF
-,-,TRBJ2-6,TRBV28,TGTGCCAGCAGTTTGTGGGGCAGGCCGGCCTCTGGGGCCAACGTCCTGACTTTC,CASSLWGRPASGANVLTF
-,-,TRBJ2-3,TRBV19,TGTGCCAGTACCAAAGGGGACCGCGGCTTAGGCACAGATACGCAGTATTTT,CASTKGDRGLGTDTQYF
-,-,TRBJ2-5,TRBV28,TGTGCCAGCCGACAGCCCCCCCGGGAGACCCAGTACTTC,CASRQPPRETQYF
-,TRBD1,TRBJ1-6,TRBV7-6,TGTGCCAGCAGCTTGGGGGACAGGGTGAATTCACCCCTCCACTTT,CASSLGDRVNSPLHF
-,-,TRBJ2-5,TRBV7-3,TGTGCCAGCAGCTTAACGGGACTTCCACAAGAGACCCAGTACTTC,CASSLTGLPQETQYF